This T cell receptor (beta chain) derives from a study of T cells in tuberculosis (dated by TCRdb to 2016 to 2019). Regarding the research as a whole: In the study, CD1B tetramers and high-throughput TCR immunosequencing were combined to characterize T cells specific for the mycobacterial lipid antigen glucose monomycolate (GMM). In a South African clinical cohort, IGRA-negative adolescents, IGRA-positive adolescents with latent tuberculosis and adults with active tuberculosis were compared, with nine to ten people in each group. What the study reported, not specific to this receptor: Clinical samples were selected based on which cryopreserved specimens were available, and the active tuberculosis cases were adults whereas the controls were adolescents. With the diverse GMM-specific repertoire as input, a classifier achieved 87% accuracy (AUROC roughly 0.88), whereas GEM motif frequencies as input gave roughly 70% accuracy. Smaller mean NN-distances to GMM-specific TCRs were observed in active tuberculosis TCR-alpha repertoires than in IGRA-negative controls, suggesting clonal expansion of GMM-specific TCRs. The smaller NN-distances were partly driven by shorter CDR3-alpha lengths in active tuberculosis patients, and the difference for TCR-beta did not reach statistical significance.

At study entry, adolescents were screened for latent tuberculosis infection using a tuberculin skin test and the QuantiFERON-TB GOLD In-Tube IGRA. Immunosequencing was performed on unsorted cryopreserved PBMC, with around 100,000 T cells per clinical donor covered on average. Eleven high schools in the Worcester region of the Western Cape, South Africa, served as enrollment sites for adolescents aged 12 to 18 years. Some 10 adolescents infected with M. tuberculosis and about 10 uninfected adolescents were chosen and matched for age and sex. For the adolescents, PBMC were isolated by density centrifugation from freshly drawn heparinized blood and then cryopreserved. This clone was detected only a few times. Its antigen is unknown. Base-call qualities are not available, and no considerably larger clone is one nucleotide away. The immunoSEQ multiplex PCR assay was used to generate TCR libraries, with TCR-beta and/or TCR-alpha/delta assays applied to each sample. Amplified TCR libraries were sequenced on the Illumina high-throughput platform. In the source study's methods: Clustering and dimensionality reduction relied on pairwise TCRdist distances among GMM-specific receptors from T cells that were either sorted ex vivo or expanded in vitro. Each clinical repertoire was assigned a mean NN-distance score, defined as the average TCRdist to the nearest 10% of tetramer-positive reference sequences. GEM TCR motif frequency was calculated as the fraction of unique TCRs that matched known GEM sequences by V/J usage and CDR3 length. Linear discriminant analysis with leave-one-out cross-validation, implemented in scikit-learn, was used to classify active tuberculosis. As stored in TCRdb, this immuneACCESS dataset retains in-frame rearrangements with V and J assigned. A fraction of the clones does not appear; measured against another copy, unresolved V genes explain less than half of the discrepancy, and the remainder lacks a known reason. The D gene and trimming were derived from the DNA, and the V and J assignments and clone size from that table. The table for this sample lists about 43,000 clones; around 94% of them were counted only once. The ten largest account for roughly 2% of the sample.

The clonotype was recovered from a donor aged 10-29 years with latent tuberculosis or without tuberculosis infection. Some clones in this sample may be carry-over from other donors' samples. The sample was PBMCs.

DNA sequence: TGTGCCATCAGTTTAGGACAGGGCGACTACGAGCAGTACTTC. It specifies CAISLGQGDYEQYF. The V and J segments used are TRBV10-3 and TRBJ2-7; 8 middle bases align to TRBD1. Germline trimming: 5 bases from V, 3 bases from J; junction bases outside gene matches: 6. CDR1 and CDR2 were assigned from the germline V gene as ENHRY and SYGVKD. The CDR3 contains 14 residues, cysteine and phenylalanine counted. Only CDR3 DNA is held: 42 bases, read in frame from base 1.